The entry below gives a single TCR beta chain sequence along with its context. This specimen comes from a study of cytomegalovirus exposure and HLA in healthy donors. The CDR3 has 13 amino acids. The germline gives CDR1 SGHKS, CDR2 YYEKEE (reference sequence). The germline V and J ends were trimmed by 3 bases and 7 bases, with 13 bases remaining between them. The study ran its PCR with 60 Vbeta and 13 Jbeta primers. Profiling relied on immunoSEQ multiplex PCR, and the TCRdb table lists in-frame clones only, not all of them. The data hold tens of thousands of clones, with approximately 71% observed a single time.

The TCR comes from a woman in her forties in good health and CMV-seronegative. The chain employs TRBV5-5 and TRBJ2-5, with TRBD1 as a possible D gene (6 bases). What was sequenced was PBMCs. The CDR3 nucleotides read TGTGCCAGCAGCTCCGACAGGTACGCGACCCAGTACTTC. This codes for CASSSDRYATQYF.